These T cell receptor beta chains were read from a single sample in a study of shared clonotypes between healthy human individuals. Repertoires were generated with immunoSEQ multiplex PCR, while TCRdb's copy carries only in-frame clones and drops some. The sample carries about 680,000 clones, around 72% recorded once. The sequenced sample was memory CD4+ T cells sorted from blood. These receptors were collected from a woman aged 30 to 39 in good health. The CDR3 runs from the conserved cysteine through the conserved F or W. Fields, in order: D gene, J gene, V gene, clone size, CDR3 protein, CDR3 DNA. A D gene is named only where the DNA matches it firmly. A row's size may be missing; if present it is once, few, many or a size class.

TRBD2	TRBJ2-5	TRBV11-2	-	CASSSGLAGVRAGETQYF	TGTGCCAGCAGCTCGGGACTAGCGGGAGTTAGGGCTGGGGAGACCCAGTACTTC
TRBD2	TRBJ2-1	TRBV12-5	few	CASGSMTSGNNEQFF	TGTGCTAGTGGTTCGATGACTAGCGGCAACAATGAGCAGTTCTTC
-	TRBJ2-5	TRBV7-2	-	CASGAALAGTQYF	TGTGCCAGCGGAGCGGCCCTGGCCGGGACCCAGTACTTC
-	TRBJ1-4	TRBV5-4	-	CASSDSRGKLFF	TGTGCCAGCAGCGATAGTAGGGGAAAACTGTTTTTT
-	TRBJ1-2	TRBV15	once	CATSRARGDVYGYTF	TGTGCCACCAGCAGAGCCCGAGGGGATGTCTATGGCTACACCTTC
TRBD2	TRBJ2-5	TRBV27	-	CASSLGAGTSVGETQYF	TGTGCCAGCAGTTTGGGGGCCGGGACTAGCGTGGGAGAGACCCAGTACTTC
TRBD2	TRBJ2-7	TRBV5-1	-	CASSFLAGGSYEQYF	TGCGCCAGCAGCTTTCTAGCGGGGGGCTCCTACGAGCAGTACTTC
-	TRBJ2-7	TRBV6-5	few	CASSYRLGRPTYEQYF	TGTGCCAGCAGTTACCGCCTCGGGCGTCCGACCTACGAGCAGTACTTC
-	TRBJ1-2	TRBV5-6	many	CASSSWKKANYGYTF	TGTGCCAGCAGCTCTTGGAAGAAAGCTAACTATGGCTACACCTTC
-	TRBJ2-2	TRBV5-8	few	CASSLSGNTGELFF	TGTGCCAGCAGCTTGAGCGGGAACACCGGGGAGCTGTTTTTT
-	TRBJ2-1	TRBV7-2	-	CASSLVALAGVEQFF	TGTGCCAGCAGCTTAGTAGCTCTAGCAGGAGTTGAGCAGTTCTTC
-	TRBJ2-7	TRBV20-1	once	CSASLREQYF	TGCAGTGCTAGTTTGAGAGAGCAGTACTTC
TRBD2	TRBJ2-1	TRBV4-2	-	CASSQVLAGGSYNEQFF	TGTGCCAGCAGCCAAGTGTTAGCGGGGGGCTCCTACAATGAGCAGTTCTTC
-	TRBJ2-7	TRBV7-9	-	CASSLVPSRYEQYF	TGTGCCAGCAGCTTGGTTCCTAGCCGCTACGAGCAGTACTTC
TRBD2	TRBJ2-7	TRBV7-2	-	CASSLVSSGSYEQYF	TGTGCCAGCAGCTTAGTTTCCAGCGGGAGTTACGAGCAGTACTTC
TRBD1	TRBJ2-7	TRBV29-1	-	CSAGQGAGEQYF	TGCAGCGCGGGACAGGGGGCGGGGGAGCAGTACTTC
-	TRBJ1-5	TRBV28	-	CASSLRTVPRGSQPQHF	TGTGCCAGCAGTTTAAGGACGGTCCCCAGGGGCAGCCAGCCCCAGCATTTT
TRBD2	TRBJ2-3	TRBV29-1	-	CSVATSGITTDTQYF	TGCAGCGTAGCGACTAGCGGGATTACCACAGATACGCAGTATTTT
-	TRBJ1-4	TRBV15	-	CATSRGAFEKLFF	TGTGCCACCAGCAGAGGGGCTTTTGAAAAACTGTTTTTT
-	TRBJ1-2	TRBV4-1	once	CASSQSQGSYTF	TGTGCCAGCAGCCAAAGTCAAGGGAGCTACACCTTC
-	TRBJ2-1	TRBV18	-	CASSPYLGGGYNEQFF	TGTGCCAGCTCACCATATTTAGGGGGAGGATACAATGAGCAGTTCTTC
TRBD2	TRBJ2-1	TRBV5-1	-	CASSLELAGAEEQFF	TGCGCCAGCAGCTTGGAACTAGCGGGAGCGGAAGAGCAGTTCTTC
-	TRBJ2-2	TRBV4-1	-	CASSQVTQGSGELFF	TGCGCCAGCAGCCAAGTGACGCAGGGGAGCGGGGAGCTGTTTTTT
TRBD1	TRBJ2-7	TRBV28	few	CASTSAGTGSYEQYF	TGTGCCAGCACCTCCGCCGGGACAGGGAGCTACGAGCAGTACTTC